Here is one TCR beta chain with its context. Antigen specificity is unknown. The primer mix had 60 Vbeta and 13 Jbeta primers. Sequencing was performed with immunoSEQ multiplex PCR; in TCRdb, only in-frame clones are kept and a portion is missing. The sample lists under 150,000 clones; around 73% were seen once. This record comes from a study of cytomegalovirus exposure and HLA in healthy donors. Looking at the study overall: Researchers found that roughly 81% of 398 genotyped donors fell within the Caucasian-associated ancestry cluster.

V was shortened by 6 bases and J by 1 base, with 12 bases between the two germline ends. CDR3 size: 14 residues. Germline CDR1 and CDR2: SEHNR and FQNEAQ (reference sequence). Study findings and constraints: Prediction of most subjects' HLA-A and HLA-B alleles by TCR beta sequences was reportedly accurate. Usually a TCR sequence was rare, but some public TCRs were found in many donors.

The sample was PBMCs. The sequence derives from a human donor in good health. The chain is built from TRBV7-9 and TRBJ1-1, with D possibly matching TRBD1 (5 bases). This CDR3 reads CASRQKGPNTEAFF. The CDR3 nucleotides are TGTGCCAGCAGACAAAAGGGGCCGAACACTGAAGCTTTCTTT.